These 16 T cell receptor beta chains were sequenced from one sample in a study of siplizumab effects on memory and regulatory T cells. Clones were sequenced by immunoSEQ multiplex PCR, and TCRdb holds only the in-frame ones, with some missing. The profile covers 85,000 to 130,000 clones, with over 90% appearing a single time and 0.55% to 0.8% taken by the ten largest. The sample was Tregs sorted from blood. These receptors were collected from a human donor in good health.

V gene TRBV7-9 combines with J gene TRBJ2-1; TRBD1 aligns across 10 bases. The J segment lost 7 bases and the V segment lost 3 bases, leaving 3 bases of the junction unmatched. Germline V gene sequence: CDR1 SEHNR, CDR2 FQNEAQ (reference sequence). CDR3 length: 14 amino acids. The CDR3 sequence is CASSLGQGLNEQFF. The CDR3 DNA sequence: TGTGCCAGCAGCTTGGGACAGGGGTTGAATGAGCAGTTCTTC.

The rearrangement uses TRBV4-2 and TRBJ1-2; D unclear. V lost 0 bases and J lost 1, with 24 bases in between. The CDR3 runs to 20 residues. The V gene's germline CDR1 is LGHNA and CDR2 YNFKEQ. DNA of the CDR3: TGTGCCAGCAGCCAAGATGAGTGGGGAGCCAAGCCCCTTATTAACTATGGCTACACCTTC. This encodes CASSQDEWGAKPLINYGYTF.

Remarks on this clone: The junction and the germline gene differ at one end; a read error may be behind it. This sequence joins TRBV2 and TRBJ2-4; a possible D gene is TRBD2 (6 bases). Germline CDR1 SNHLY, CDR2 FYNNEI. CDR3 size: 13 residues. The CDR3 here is CASSERGGNRGAF. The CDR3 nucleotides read TGTGCCAGCAGTGAGAGGGGTGGGAACCGCGGGGCCTTC.

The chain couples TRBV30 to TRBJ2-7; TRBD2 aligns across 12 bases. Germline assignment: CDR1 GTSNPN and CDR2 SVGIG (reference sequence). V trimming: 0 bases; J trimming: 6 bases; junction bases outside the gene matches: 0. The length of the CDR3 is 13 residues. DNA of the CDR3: TGTGCCTGGAGTGTACTAGCGGGGGGCGAGCAGTACTTC. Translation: CAWSVLAGGEQYF.

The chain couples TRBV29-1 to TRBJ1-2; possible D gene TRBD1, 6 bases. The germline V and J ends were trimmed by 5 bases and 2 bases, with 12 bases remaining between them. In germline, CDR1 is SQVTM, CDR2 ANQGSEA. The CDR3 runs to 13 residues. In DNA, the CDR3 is TGCAGCGTTACCAATACAGGGAACTATGGCTACACCTTC. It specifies CSVTNTGNYGYTF.

The CDR3 sequence: CASSVVPRREKGQYF. CDR3 in DNA: TGTGCCAGCAGCGTAGTCCCGCGCCGAGAAAAAGGGCAGTACTTC. The chain is built from TRBV9 and TRBJ2-7, with D unresolved. Germline V gene lookup returns CDR1 SGDLS and CDR2 YYNGEE. Trimming removed 0 bases from V and 9 bases from J, with 19 bases in between. This CDR3 contains 15 residues.

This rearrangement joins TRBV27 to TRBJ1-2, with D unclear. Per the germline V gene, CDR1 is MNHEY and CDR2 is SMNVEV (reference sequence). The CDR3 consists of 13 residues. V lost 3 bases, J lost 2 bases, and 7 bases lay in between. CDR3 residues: CASSFRGNYGYTF. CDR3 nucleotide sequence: TGTGCCAGCAGTTTTCGAGGGAACTATGGCTACACCTTC.

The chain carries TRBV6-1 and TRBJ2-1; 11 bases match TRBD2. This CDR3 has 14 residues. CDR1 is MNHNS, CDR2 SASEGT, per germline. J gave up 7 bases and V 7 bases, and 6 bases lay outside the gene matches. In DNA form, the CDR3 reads TGTGCCAGCACCATAGCGGGAGGGCGAAATGAGCAGTTCTTC. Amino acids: CASTIAGGRNEQFF.

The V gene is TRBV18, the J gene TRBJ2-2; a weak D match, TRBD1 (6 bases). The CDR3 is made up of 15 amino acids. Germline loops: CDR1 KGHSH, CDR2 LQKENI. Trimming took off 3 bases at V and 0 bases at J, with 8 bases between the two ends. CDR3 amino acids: CASSPDSANTGELFF. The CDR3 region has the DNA TGTGCCAGCTCACCGGACAGCGCGAACACCGGGGAGCTGTTTTTT.

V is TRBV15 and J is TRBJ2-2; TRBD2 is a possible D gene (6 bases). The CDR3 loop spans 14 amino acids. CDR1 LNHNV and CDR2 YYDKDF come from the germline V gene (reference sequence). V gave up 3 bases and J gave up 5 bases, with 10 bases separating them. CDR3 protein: CATSRGGWTGELFF. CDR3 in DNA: TGTGCCACCAGCAGGGGGGGATGGACCGGGGAGCTGTTTTTT.

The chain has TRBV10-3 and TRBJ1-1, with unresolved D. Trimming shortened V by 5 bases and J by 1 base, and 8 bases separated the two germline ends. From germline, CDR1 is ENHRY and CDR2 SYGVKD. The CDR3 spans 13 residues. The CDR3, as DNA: TGTGCCATCAGTATTGGGGAGAACACTGAAGCTTTCTTT. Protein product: CAISIGENTEAFF.

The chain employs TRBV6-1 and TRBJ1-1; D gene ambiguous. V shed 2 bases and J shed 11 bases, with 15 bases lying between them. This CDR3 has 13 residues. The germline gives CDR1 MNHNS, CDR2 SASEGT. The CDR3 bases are TGTGCCAGCAGTGAATCTGGACGGGCCGGGGCTTTCTTT. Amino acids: CASSESGRAGAFF.

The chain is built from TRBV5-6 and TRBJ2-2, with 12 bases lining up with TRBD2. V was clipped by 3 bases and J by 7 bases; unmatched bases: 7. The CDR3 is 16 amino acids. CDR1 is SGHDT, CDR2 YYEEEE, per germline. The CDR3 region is CASSSLAGGPFGELFF. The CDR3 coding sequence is TGTGCCAGCAGCTCCCTAGCGGGGGGGCCTTTCGGGGAGCTGTTTTTT.

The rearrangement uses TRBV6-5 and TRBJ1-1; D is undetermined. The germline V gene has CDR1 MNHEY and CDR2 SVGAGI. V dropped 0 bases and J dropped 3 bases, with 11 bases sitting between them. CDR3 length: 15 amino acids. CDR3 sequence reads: CASSYSTRGYTEAFF. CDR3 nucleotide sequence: TGTGCCAGCAGTTACTCAACTAGAGGGTACACTGAAGCTTTCTTT.

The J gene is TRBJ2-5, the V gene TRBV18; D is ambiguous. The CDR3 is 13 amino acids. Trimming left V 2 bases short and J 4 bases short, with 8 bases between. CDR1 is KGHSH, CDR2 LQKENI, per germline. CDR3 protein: CASSPNLIETQYF. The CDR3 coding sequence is TGTGCCAGCTCACCAAACTTAATAGAGACCCAGTACTTC.

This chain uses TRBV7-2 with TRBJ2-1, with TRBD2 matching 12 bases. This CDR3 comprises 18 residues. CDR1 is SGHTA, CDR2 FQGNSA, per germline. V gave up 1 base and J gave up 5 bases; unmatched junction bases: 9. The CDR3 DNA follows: TGTGCCAGCAGCTTAGTCGCTAGCGGGAGGGTATCGGACAATGAGCAGTTCTTC. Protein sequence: CASSLVASGRVSDNEQFF.